This T cell receptor (beta chain) came from a study of response to subunit inactivated influenza vaccine. TCRdb called the RT-PCR reads again in MiXCR, with one record for every CDR3 protein. The sample lists approximately 530,000 distinct CDR3 sequences; around 7.9% were seen once. Regarding the study as a whole: That few new T cells are recruited by each seasonal influenza vaccination was the authors' suggestion.

There are 19 residues in the CDR3. V lost 1 base and J 2 bases, leaving 19 bases between the germline ends. The germline gives CDR1 SGDLS, CDR2 YYNGEE. Remarks on this clonotype: Its antigen is still unknown.

The sequence came from a man in his fifties or sixties who received an inactivated influenza vaccine. The sequenced sample was PBMCs from blood, obtained roughly 24 months after vaccination. The chain joins TRBV9 to TRBJ2-6; perhaps TRBD1 as D (5 bases). The CDR3 sequence is CASSVTRIWQGTGANVLTF. CDR3 nucleotide sequence: TGTGCCAGCAGCGTAACCCGAATTTGGCAGGGTACTGGGGCCAACGTCCTGACTTTC.